These T cell receptor beta chains were read from a single sample in a study of blood T cell repertoires in COVID-19. Repertoires were generated with immunoSEQ multiplex PCR, while TCRdb's copy carries only in-frame clones and drops some. The table records approximately 25,000 clones, roughly 87% of them present only once. Sequencing was carried out using peripheral blood. The receptors were gathered from a middle-aged man with active COVID-19. The CDR3 runs from the conserved cysteine through the conserved F or W. A D gene is named only where the DNA matches it firmly.

V	D	J	CDR3
TRBV3-1/TRBV3-2	TRBD2	TRBJ2-2	CASSPQRGSYTGELFF
TRBV5-1	.	TRBJ2-2	CASSLLTINTGELFF
TRBV9	TRBD1	TRBJ1-6	CASSAGGQGSNSPLHF
TRBV6-1	.	TRBJ2-4	CASSEQGRARAKNIQYF
TRBV28	.	TRBJ1-6	CASRTRTSPLHF
TRBV9	.	TRBJ1-1	CASSVRQRETEAFF
TRBV11-3	.	TRBJ1-2	CASSSEGRLSYGYTF
TRBV19	.	TRBJ1-2	CASSGSPQGGGGYTF
TRBV11-2	TRBD1	TRBJ2-4	CASSNPRTGWAIQYF
TRBV27	.	TRBJ1-4	CASSLLSVGVGEKLFF
TRBV4-1	TRBD2	TRBJ2-5	CASSQVLSGGQETQYF
TRBV18	.	TRBJ2-3	CASSPRESRTDTQYF
TRBV5-1	TRBD1	TRBJ2-2	CASSKLGTGSTGELFF
TRBV5-1	TRBD1	TRBJ1-2	CASSPETGVYGYTF
TRBV5-1	.	TRBJ2-7	CASSLDGRRSSYEQYF
TRBV19	.	TRBJ1-4	CASSPSGTEGEKLFF
TRBV11-2	TRBD1	TRBJ1-4	CASSPRTGPGKLFF
TRBV4-3	.	TRBJ2-1	CASSQDRAYEQFF
TRBV5-6	.	TRBJ2-1	CASSPGSNNEQFF
TRBV6-1	.	TRBJ2-1	CASSETNTGFEQFF
TRBV7-9	TRBD2	TRBJ2-2	CASSPLTTSGSKVGELFF
TRBV2	TRBD1	TRBJ2-2	CASKPGQGPNTGELFF
TRBV5-6	.	TRBJ1-6	CASSLYRVSDSPLHF
TRBV3-1/TRBV3-2	TRBD1	TRBJ1-5	CASSQGGTVQPQHF
TRBV4-1	.	TRBJ2-5	CASSPEAFRGQETQYF
TRBV3-1/TRBV3-2	.	TRBJ2-2	CASSQGAGHTGELFF
TRBV10-3	TRBD1	TRBJ1-3	CAIGERTGSGNTIYF
TRBV19	.	TRBJ2-5	CASSMGSGTQYF
TRBV27	TRBD1	TRBJ1-2	CASAGGQKFNYGYTF
TRBV14	.	TRBJ2-2	CASSQHSLLLNTGELFF
TRBV7-2	.	TRBJ1-2	CASSPRTVGSGGYTF
TRBV2	.	TRBJ1-2	CASSVYTPNYGYTF
TRBV14	.	TRBJ2-3	CASSQGWPDTQYF
TRBV19	.	TRBJ1-6	CASSIKTGPNSPLHF
TRBV7-8	.	TRBJ2-1	CASSLPDEQFF
TRBV29-1	TRBD1	TRBJ1-1	CSVRTGGTEAFF
TRBV2	.	TRBJ2-7	CASSLSSYEQYF
TRBV28	.	TRBJ2-5	CASSLSRTQYF